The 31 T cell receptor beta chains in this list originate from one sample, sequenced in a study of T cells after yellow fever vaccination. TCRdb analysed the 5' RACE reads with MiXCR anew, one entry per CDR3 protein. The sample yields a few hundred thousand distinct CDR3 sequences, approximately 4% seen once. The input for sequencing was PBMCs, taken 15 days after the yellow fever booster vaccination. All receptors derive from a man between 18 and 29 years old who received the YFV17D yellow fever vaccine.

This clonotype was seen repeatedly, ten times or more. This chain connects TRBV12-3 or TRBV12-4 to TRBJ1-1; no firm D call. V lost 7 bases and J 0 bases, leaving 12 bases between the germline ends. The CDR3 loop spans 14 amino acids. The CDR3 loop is CASKPQVMNTEAFF. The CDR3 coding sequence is TGTGCCAGCAAACCCCAGGTCATGAACACTGAAGCTTTCTTT.

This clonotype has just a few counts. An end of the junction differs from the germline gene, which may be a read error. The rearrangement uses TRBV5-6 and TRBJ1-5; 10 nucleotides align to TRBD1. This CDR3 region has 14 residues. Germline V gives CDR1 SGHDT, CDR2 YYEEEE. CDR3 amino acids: CASSLGDRGQPQHF. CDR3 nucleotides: TGTGCCAGCAGTTTGGGGGACAGGGGCCAGCCCCAGCATTTT.

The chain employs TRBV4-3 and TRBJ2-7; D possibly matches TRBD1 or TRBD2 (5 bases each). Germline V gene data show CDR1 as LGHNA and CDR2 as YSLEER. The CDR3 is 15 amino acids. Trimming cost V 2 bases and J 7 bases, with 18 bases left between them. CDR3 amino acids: CASSQHGTAGWEQYF. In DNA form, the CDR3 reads TGCGCCAGCAGCCAACATGGGACGGCGGGTTGGGAGCAGTACTTC.

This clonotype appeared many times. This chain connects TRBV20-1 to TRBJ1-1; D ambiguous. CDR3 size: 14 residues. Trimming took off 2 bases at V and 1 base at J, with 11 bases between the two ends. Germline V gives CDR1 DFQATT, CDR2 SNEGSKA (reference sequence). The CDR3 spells CSARRLSGNTEAFF. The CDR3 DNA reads TGCAGTGCTAGACGACTCTCGGGGAACACTGAAGCTTTCTTT.

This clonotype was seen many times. The DNA for the CDR3 is TGTGCCAGCAGCTTACGTTCGAGGGGTGAGGGTGATACGCAGTATTTT. This sequence encodes CASSLRSRGEGDTQYF. V usage is TRBV5-5 and J usage is TRBJ2-3, with D perhaps being TRBD1 or TRBD2 (5 bases each). The CDR3 length is 16 residues. Germline V gives CDR1 SGHKS, CDR2 YYEKEE (reference sequence). The ends were cut back, 2 bases at V and 6 bases at J, with 19 bases in the middle.

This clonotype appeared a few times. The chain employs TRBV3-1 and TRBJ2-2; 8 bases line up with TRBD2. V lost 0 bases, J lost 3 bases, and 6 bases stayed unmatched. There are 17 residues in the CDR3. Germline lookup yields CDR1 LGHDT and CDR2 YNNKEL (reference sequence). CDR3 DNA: TGTGCCAGCAGCCAAGACTTACGGACTAGCTACACCGGGGAGCTGTTTTTT. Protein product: CASSQDLRTSYTGELFF. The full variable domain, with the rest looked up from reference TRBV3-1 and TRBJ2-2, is DTAVSQTPKYLVTQMGNDKSIKCEQNLGHDTMYWYKQDSKKFLKIMFSYNNKELIINETVPNRFSPKSPDKAHLNLHINSLELGDSAVYFCASSQDLRTSYTGELFFGEGSRLTVL.

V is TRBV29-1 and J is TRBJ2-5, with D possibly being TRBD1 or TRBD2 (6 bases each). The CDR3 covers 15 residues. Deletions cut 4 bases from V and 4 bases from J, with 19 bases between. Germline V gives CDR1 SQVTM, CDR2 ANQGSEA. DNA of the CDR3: TGCAGCGTTGTTATTTTATTCGGGGGCGGAGAGACCCAGTACTTC. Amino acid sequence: CSVVILFGGGETQYF.

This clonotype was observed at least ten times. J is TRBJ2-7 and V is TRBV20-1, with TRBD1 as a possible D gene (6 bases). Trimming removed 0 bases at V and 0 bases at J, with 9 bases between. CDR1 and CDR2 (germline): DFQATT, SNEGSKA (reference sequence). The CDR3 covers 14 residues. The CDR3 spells CSARDRGSSYEQYF. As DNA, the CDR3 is TGCAGTGCTAGAGACAGGGGAAGCTCCTACGAGCAGTACTTC.

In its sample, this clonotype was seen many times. CDR3 in amino acids: CASSSDLHGNEQFF. CDR3 nucleotides: TGTGCCAGCAGCTCGGACCTCCACGGAAATGAGCAGTTCTTC. The chain uses TRBV7-3 and TRBJ2-1; D ambiguous. CDR3 length equals 14 residues. Germline V gene data show CDR1 as SGHTA and CDR2 as FQGTGA. Trimming left V 4 bases short and J 7 bases short, with 14 bases between. Full variable domain (missing parts from reference TRBV7-3 and TRBJ2-1): GAGVSQTPSNKVTEKGKYVELRCDPISGHTALYWYRQSLGQGPEFLIYFQGTGAADDSGLPNDRFFAVRPEGSVSTLKIQRTERGDSAVYLCASSSDLHGNEQFFGPGTRLTVL.

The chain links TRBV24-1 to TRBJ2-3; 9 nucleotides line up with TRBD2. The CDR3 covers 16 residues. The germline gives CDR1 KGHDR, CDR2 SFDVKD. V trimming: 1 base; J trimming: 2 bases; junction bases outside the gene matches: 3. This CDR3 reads CATSDFSSGVTDTQYF. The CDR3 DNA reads TGTGCCACCAGTGATTTCTCTAGCGGGGTCACAGATACGCAGTATTTT.

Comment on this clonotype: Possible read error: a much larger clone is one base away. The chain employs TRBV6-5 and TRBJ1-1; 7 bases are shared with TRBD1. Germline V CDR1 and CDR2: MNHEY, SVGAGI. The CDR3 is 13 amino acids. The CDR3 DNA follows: TGTGCCAGCAGACTGACAGGGTTCACTGAAGCTTACTTT. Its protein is CASRLTGFTEAYF.

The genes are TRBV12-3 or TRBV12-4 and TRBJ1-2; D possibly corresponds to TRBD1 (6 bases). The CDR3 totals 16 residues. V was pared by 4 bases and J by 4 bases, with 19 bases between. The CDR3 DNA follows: TGTGCCAGCAGTTCCCGCCGAGGGGGGTTTATCTATGGCTACACCTTC. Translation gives CASSSRRGGFIYGYTF.

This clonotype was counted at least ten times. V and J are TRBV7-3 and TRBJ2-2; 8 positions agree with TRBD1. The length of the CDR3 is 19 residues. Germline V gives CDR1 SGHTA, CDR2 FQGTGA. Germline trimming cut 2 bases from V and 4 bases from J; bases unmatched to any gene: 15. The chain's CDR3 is CASSLSPHPGQVRTGELFF. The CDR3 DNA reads TGTGCCAGCAGCTTATCCCCCCATCCGGGACAGGTCCGCACCGGGGAGCTGTTTTTT.

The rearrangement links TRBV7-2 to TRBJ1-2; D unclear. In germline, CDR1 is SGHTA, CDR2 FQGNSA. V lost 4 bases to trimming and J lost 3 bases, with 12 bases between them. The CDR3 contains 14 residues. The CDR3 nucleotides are TGTGCCAGCAGCTCCCCCCAGACGGACTATGGCTACACCTTC. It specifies CASSSPQTDYGYTF.

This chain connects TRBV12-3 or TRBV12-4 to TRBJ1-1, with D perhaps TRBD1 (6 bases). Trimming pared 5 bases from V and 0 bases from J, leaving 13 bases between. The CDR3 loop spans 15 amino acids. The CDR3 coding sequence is TGTGCCAGCAGTCCCGGGACACAGATGAACACTGAAGCTTTCTTT. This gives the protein CASSPGTQMNTEAFF.

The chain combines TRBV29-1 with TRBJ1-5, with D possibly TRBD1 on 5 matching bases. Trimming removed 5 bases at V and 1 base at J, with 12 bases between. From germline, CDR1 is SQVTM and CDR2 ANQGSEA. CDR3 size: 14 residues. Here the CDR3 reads CSVRGEGSNQPQHF. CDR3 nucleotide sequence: TGCAGCGTTAGAGGGGAGGGGAGCAATCAGCCCCAGCATTTT.

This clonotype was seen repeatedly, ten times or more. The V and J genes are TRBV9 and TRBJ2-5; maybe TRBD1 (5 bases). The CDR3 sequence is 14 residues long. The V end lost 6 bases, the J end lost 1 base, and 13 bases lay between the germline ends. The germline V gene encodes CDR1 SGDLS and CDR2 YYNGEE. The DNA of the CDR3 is TGTGCCAGCAACATGGGGCAGCTCCAAGAGACCCAGTACTTC. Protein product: CASNMGQLQETQYF.

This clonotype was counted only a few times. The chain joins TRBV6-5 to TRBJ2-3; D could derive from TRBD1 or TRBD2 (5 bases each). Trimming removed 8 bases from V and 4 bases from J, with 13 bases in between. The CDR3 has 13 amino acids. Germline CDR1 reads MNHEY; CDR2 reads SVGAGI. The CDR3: CASSVRDADTQYF. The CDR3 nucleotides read TGTGCCAGCTCGGTGAGGGACGCAGATACGCAGTATTTT.

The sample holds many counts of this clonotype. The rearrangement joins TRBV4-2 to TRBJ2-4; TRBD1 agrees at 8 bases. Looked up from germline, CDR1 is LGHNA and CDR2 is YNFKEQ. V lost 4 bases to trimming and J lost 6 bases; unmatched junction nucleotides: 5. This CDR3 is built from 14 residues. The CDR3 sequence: CASSPTGDLNIQYF. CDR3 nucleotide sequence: TGTGCCAGCAGCCCGACAGGGGACCTAAACATTCAGTACTTC.

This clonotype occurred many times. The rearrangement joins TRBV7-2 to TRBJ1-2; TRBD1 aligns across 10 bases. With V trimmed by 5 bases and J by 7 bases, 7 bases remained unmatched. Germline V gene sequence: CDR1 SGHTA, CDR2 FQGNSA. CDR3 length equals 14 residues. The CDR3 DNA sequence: TGTGCCAGCAGCCCAGGGACAGGGGAGGGTGGCTACACCTTC. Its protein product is CASSPGTGEGGYTF.

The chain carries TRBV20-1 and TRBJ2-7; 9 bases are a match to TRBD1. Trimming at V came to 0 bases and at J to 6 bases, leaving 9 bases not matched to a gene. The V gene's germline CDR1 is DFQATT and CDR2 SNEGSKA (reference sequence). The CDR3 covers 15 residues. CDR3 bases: TGCAGTGCTAGAGATCTAAGGACAGGGGTCGCCGAGCAGTACTTC. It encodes CSARDLRTGVAEQYF.

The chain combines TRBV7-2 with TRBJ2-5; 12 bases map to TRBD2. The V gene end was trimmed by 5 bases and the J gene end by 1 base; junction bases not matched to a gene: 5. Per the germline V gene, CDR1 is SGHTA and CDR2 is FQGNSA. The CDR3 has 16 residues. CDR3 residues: CASSQSSGGAQETQYF. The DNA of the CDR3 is TGTGCCAGCAGCCAATCTAGCGGGGGGGCCCAAGAGACCCAGTACTTC.

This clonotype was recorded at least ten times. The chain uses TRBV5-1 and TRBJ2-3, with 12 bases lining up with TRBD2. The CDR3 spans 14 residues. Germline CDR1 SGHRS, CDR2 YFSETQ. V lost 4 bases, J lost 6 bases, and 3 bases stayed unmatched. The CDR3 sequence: CASSPTSGGDTQYF. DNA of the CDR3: TGCGCCAGCAGCCCGACTAGCGGGGGCGATACGCAGTATTTT.

The CDR3 nucleotides read TGCAGCGTTGGAGGCCGGGGGTCTAATCAGCCCCAGCATTTT. Translating it yields CSVGGRGSNQPQHF. The chain uses TRBV29-1 and TRBJ1-5; D is perhaps TRBD1 (5 bases). The V end was cut by 4 bases, the J end by 4 bases, with 14 bases between. CDR3 length: 14 amino acids. Germline V gene sequence: CDR1 SQVTM, CDR2 ANQGSEA. Full variable domain (missing parts from reference TRBV29-1 and TRBJ1-5): SAVISQKPSRDICQRGTSLTIQCQVDSQVTMMFWYRQQPGQSLTLIATANQGSEATYESGFVIDKFPISRPNLTFSTLTVSNMSPEDSSIYLCSVGGRGSNQPQHFGDGTRLSIL.

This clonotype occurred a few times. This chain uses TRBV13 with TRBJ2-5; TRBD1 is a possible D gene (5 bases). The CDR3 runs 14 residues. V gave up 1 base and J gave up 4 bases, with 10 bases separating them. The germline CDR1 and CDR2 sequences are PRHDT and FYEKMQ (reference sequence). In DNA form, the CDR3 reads TGTGCCAGCAGCTTAGTAGGGGTCGTAGAGACCCAGTACTTC. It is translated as CASSLVGVVETQYF.

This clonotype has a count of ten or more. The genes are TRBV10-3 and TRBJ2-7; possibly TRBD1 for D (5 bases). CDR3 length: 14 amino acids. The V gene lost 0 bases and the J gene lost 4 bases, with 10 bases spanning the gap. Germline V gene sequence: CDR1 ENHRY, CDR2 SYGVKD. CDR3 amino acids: CAISESYRNYEQYV. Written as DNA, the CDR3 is TGTGCCATCAGTGAGTCGTACAGGAATTACGAGCAGTACGTC.

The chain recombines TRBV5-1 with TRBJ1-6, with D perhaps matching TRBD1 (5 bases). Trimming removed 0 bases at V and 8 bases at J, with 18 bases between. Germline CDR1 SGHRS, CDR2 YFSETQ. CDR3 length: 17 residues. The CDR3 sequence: CASSLARGTMSDSPLHF. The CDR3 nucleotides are TGCGCCAGCAGCTTGGCCCGGGGGACGATGAGTGATTCACCCCTCCACTTT.

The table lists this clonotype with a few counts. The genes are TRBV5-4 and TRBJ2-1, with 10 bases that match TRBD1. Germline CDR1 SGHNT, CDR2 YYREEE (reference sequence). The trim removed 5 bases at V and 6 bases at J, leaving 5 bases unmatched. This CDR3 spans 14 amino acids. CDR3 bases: TGTGCCAGCAGATCCGGGACAGGGGTCAATGAGCAGTTCTTC. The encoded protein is CASRSGTGVNEQFF.

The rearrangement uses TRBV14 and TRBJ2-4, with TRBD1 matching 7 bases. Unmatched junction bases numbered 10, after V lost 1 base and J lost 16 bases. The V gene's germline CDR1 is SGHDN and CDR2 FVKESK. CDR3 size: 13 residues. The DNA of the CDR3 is TGTGCCAGCAGCCAAGGACAGGGCAGCTTCGGATACTTC. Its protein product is CASSQGQGSFGYF.

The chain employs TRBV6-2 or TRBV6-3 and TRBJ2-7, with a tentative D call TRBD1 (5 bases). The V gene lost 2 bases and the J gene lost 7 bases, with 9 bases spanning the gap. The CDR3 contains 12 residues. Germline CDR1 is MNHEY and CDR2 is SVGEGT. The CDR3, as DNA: TGTGCCAGCAGTTACGGGGCGTGGGAGCAGTACTTC. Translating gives CASSYGAWEQYF.

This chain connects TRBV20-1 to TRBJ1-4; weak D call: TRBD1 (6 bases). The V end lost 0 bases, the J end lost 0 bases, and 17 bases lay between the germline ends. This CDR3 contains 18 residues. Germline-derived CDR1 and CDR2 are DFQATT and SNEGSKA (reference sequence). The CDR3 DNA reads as TGCAGTGCTAGAGAGGACAGCGGAGTGTTTGCAACTAATGAAAAACTGTTTTTT. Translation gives CSAREDSGVFATNEKLFF.